The present entry profiles one TCR beta chain with its context. This entry belongs to a study of blood T cell repertoires in COVID-19. As for the study in general: Both acute and convalescent COVID-19 samples were obtained from the United States, Italy and Spain.

The germline gives CDR1 LGHNA, CDR2 YNFKEQ. Trimming at V came to 0 bases and at J to 0 bases, leaving 8 bases not matched to a gene. CDR3 length: 18 amino acids. This table comes from immunoSEQ multiplex PCR, and its TCRdb copy is limited to in-frame clones, with some not included. The table includes over 250,000 clones, around four fifths detected once. The chain recombines TRBV4-2 with TRBJ2-1, with 7 bases matching TRBD2. Sequencing was done on a sample of peripheral blood. The source of this sequence is a woman aged 50 to 65 who had recovered from COVID-19. CDR3 loop: CASSQDMAAGTSYNEQFF. The CDR3 nucleotides read TGTGCCAGCAGCCAAGATATGGCAGCGGGAACCTCCTACAATGAGCAGTTCTTC.